The clone carrying this TCR beta chain was found once. The antigen remains unidentified. Trimming stripped 0 bases from V and 2 bases from J, with 7 bases between. This CDR3 contains 13 residues. Germline CDR1 and CDR2: GTSNPN and SVGIG (reference sequence). These data belong to a study of cytomegalovirus exposure and HLA in healthy donors. There were likely unrecorded immune exposures, though donors were nominally healthy when sampled. Amplification used 60 Vbeta primers and 13 Jbeta primers. Data came from immunoSEQ multiplex PCR; TCRdb stores just in-frame clones and leaves some out. In the table there are around 71,000 clones, under 80% of which are singletons. Study-wide points: The classifier reportedly diagnosed cytomegalovirus status with high sensitivity and specificity.

The sequencing sample was made of PBMCs. The rearrangement uses TRBV30 and TRBJ1-2; D remains unclear. This TCR derives from a male donor in good health and CMV-seropositive. Written as DNA, the CDR3 is TGTGCCTGGAGTGTCTGGCGGAACTATGGCTACACCTTC. Translation: CAWSVWRNYGYTF.